This T cell receptor beta chain was sequenced for a study of OX40 agonist ivuxolimab in advanced cancers. Study as a whole: Participants, 70% to 90% male, averaged approximately 56 years of age, ranging from roughly 23 to 80. A partial response was reached by three patients: one with hepatocellular carcinoma and two with cutaneous melanoma.

Regarding this clone: The antigen is not known.

Trimming took 1 base from V and 0 from J, leaving 10 bases between them. CDR3 length equals 15 residues. The germline V gene has CDR1 KGHSH and CDR2 LQKENI. TCRdb's copy holds only in-frame clones and misses some; the assay was immunoSEQ multiplex PCR. The sample has 100,000 to 110,000 clones, 75% to 90% seen once; the top ten hold about 0.15%. Points from the study as a whole: Dosing at 0.1 to 3.0 mg/kg was accompanied by clonal expansion of CD4+ and CD8+ blood T cells by week 6.

The sequence was obtained from an adult with an advanced solid tumor such as melanoma, head and neck, liver or kidney cancer. Sequencing used CD4+ or CD8+ T cells sorted from blood, obtained in a trial of the OX40 agonist ivuxolimab. The chain couples TRBV18 to TRBJ2-7; D perhaps matches TRBD1 (6 bases). The CDR3 reads CASSPQGESSYEQYF. The CDR3 nucleotides read TGTGCCAGCTCACCACAGGGGGAAAGCTCCTACGAGCAGTACTTC. The variable domain in full, with the rest retrieved from reference TRBV18 and TRBJ2-7, is NAGVMQNPRHLVRRRGQEARLRCSPMKGHSHVYWYRQLPEEGLKFMVYLQKENIIDESGMPKERFSAEFPKEGPSILRIQQVVRGDSAAYFCASSPQGESSYEQYFGPGTRLTVT.